This T cell receptor beta chain appears in the sequencing data of a study of T cells in localized non-small cell lung cancer (TCRdb year 2020). Looking at the study overall: The study analyzed T cell repertoires of under 250 early-stage NSCLC patients, comparing tumors and uninvolved tumor-adjacent lungs. All 250 or so NSCLC patients in the cohort were treatment-naive and had localized lung tumors that were resected. A mean age of 66.3 years was recorded for the NSCLC patients, of whom 129 were male and about 100 were female. Summary of the overall study and its limitations: Uninvolved tumor-adjacent lung showed the highest T cell clonality, higher than tumor, which suggests more focused antigenic responses in the adjacent lung. A median of roughly 60 of the top 100 tumor clones were detected in paired uninvolved adjacent lung, and under 30 of these tumor clones were also found among the top 100 clones of the paired uninvolved adjacent lung. Longer overall survival was associated with higher blood T cell density, whereas shorter survival was associated with higher adjacent-lung clonality. Because the study design was exploratory, TCR variables were selected using unadjusted p-values without false-discovery rate correction. Because multi-region tumor sequencing was not performed, intratumor heterogeneity could not be ruled out.

For this clone: What this receptor recognizes is not known. The input lacks base qualities; no much larger clone sits a single base away.

TCR beta CDR3 regions were sequenced from DNA using the immunoSEQ Assay. Per the authors' processing: T cell density was computed as TCR beta template counts normalized to usable DNA estimated by amplifying housekeeping genes. Using the preseqR package, richness was estimated by extrapolating to 120,000 templates for tissue samples and 400,000 templates for PBMC samples. Clonality was taken to be one minus Pielou's evenness. Tissue-enriched TCRs were identified through differential abundance testing performed on productive amino-acid clonotypes, with a minimum total count of 5 and an alpha of 0.1. The Jaccard Index and the Morisita Overlap Index were used to measure how much the repertoires overlapped between compartments. TCR beta CDR3s were clustered by GLIPH together with public tetramer-defined viral CDR3s, and at least three viral sequences plus V-gene enrichment were required for viral motifs. TCRdb limited this immuneACCESS table to in-frame rearrangements with V and J called. A share of clones is missing; checked studies link under half to unresolved V genes, and the rest is unexplained. V and J calls and clone size are as listed in that table; D and trimming were resolved from the DNA. The sample yields about 52,000 clones; 85% to 90% were counted once. About a sixth of the sample lies in the top ten.

CDR1 and CDR2 (GTSNPN, SVGIG) derive from the germline V gene (reference sequence). The V end loses 3 bases and the J end loses 1 base, and a stretch of 9 bases separates them. Taken from cysteine to phenylalanine, the CDR3 has 13 residues. Just CDR3 DNA is preserved here, 39 bases in frame from base 1. At diagnosis, peripheral blood, uninvolved tumor-adjacent lung and tumor were collected and stored as a combination of fresh-frozen and FFPE material. For TCR repertoire profiling, the blood samples were analyzed as peripheral blood mononuclear cells. This receptor was identified in a female donor with stage II lung adenocarcinoma. The chain is made from TRBV30 and TRBJ1-1; TRBD1 could be the D gene, as 5 bases match. Material: PBMCs, obtained before any cancer treatment. The nucleotide sequence is given as TGTGCCTGGAGCGCAGACAGGAACACTGAAGCTTTCTTT. Translated, it gives CAWSADRNTEAFF.